This T cell receptor beta chain is drawn from a study of Ad26.COV2.S vaccination and SARS-CoV-2 variants. The treatment: some 20 received Ad26.COV2.S at low or high dose, single or two shots; five or six received placebo; per-sample allocation not given. Vaccine and placebo recipients were sampled on day 63 after the first injection. This CDR3 is 15 amino acids long. Germline V lookup: CDR1 SQVTM, CDR2 ANQGSEA. Trimming pared 2 bases from V and 1 base from J, leaving 15 bases between. Regarding the study as a whole: Total T cell responses may have been underestimated by the TCR breadth and depth analyses.

This table comes from immunoSEQ multiplex PCR, and its TCRdb copy is limited to in-frame clones, with some not included. The repertoire has about 440,000 clones, around 90% of them found once; the top ten carry approximately 4.5%. Points on this clone: Its antigen is undetermined.

The chain uses TRBV29-1 and TRBJ2-7; D is perhaps TRBD1 or TRBD2 (6 bases each). Sequences were derived from peripheral blood, sampled in a trial of Ad26.COV2.S vaccine versus placebo. This sequence originates from a person between 18 and 60 years old who received the Ad26.COV2.S COVID-19 vaccine or a placebo. This CDR3 reads CSVESGGPNSYEQYF. The CDR3 DNA is TGCAGCGTTGAATCTGGGGGGCCAAATTCCTACGAGCAGTACTTC.